This entry concerns a single T cell receptor (beta chain). Its antigen is undetermined. These data originate in a study of shared clonotypes between healthy human individuals. Findings of the study overall: Researchers found naive subsets generally carried larger estimated richness than memory subsets. Non-shared clonotypes displayed generation probabilities falling below those of clonotypes present in all four donors. Between a handful of donors, naive CD4 clonotypes were shared at a level of about 5%.

The table came from immunoSEQ multiplex PCR; TCRdb's copy has only in-frame clones and leaves some out. The sample lists some 2.4 million clones, roughly 93% occurring once. Donors were healthy HIV-negative adults without recent acute infections or vaccinations. This clonotype was obtained from a man aged 18 to 29 in good health. Some clones in this sample may be carry-over from other donors' samples. The source material was naive CD4+ T cells from PBMCs. As for subset: CD45RA+ positively selected.

The CDR3, as DNA: TGTGCCAGCAGCCCGAGTGCGGCTAATGAAAAACTGTTTTTT. It encodes CASSPSAANEKLFF. This chain joins TRBV6-4 and TRBJ1-4, with D uncertain. Trimming took off 6 bases at V and 3 bases at J, with 11 bases between the two ends. The CDR3 consists of 14 residues. Germline V CDR1 and CDR2: MRHNA, SNTAGT.